What follows are 6 T cell receptor beta chains derived from one specimen sequenced in a study of T cells expressing NK-cell markers (dated by TCRdb to the early 2020s). The method behind the library was 5' RACE. Sequencing was carried out with an Illumina HiSeq 2000. After TCRdb reprocessed the reads, each CDR3 protein sequence was kept as one row, without DNA. The sample has 300,000 to 500,000 distinct CDR3 sequences on record. The ten largest clones capture approximately 12% of the sample. Material: blood T cells: a sorted CD56 or NKG2C T cell subset, CD4+ or CD8+ T cells, or bulk PBMC T cells (not recorded which). The origin of the receptors is a woman aged 50 to 60 in good health. Donor details come from another sample of the same person, matched by shared clones.

V gene TRBV27 combines with J gene TRBJ2-3; lacking DNA, the TRBD2 call made by TCRdb goes unchecked. This CDR3 has 13 amino acids. The germline V gene encodes CDR1 MNHEY and CDR2 SMNVEV (reference sequence). This CDR3 reads CASLLAGTDTQYF.

The chain uses TRBV21-1 and TRBJ2-7; with no DNA, the TCRdb D assignment of TRBD2 cannot be verified. TRBV21-1 is deemed a pseudogene. This CDR3 region has 13 residues. The CDR3 is CASSTGTRYEQYF.

The genes are TRBV12-3 or TRBV12-4 and TRBJ1-4; TCRdb reports TRBD1, a call that lacks DNA to check it against. This CDR3 has 17 amino acids. Here the CDR3 reads CASSLARASSPNEKLFF.

The chain has TRBV12-3 or TRBV12-4 and TRBJ2-1; TCRdb designates TRBD2, a call that cannot be tested without DNA. The CDR3 is 17 residues long. The CDR3 here is CASSFLLAGIGGNEQFF.

The V and J genes are TRBV12-3 or TRBV12-4 and TRBJ1-5; there is no DNA to check the TCRdb D call of TRBD1. The CDR3 length is 14 residues. The CDR3 loop reads CASSSTLQGKPQHF.

V and J are TRBV10-3 and TRBJ2-6; TCRdb's D gene call, TRBD1, goes unchecked for lack of DNA. The CDR3 loop spans 14 amino acids. The germline V gene has CDR1 ENHRY and CDR2 SYGVKD. CDR3 protein: CAISGTAGANVLTF.